The 13 T cell receptor beta chains below were found in one sample sequenced in a study of regulatory T cells in long-lasting Graves disease (TCRdb year 2021). What the time point label conveys for this sample: newly diagnosed GD, antithyroid drugs for less than 3 months. For both TCR sequencing and RNA sequencing, RNA was extracted from PBMCs using TRIzol. Library prep was done by multiplex PCR. The sample was run on an Illumina HiSeq 4000. iRepertoire HTBI primers and Arm-PCR amplification of CDR3 regions were used to construct TCR beta libraries. TCRdb's own reprocessing of the public reads used fastp at Q25 and MiXCR and kept productive beta chains. Rows with one shared CDR3 protein collapse into an entry with the most common genes and DNA. The table for this sample lists roughly 430,000 distinct CDR3 sequences; roughly 15% of them were counted only once. Jointly, the top ten make up roughly a tenth of the sample.

These records were also assigned to another study, of T cells in Graves' hyperthyroidism and ophthalmopathy.

Sequenced material: peripheral blood mononuclear cells (PBMCs), taken at new diagnosis, from a patient treated with antithyroid drugs. These receptors were obtained from a woman in her twenties or thirties with Graves disease. Donor details come from another sample of the same person, matched by shared clones.

This clonotype was seen at least ten times. The V gene is TRBV5-1, the J gene TRBJ2-3; D may be TRBD1 (5 bases). V dropped 0 bases and J dropped 6 bases, with 11 bases sitting between them. This CDR3 is 14 amino acids long. CDR1 is SGHRS, CDR2 YFSETQ, per germline. CDR3 residues: CASSLGGSGDTQYF. The CDR3, as DNA: TGCGCCAGCAGCTTGGGGGGCTCCGGCGATACGCAGTATTTT.

This clonotype occurred a few times. A far larger clone lies a single base away; this is likely a read error. V usage is TRBV5-4 and J usage is TRBJ2-1; 11 bases fit TRBD2. J was trimmed by 8 bases and V by 1 base; bases with no gene match: 2. CDR1 and CDR2 from the germline V gene are SGHNT and YYREEE (reference sequence). The CDR3 is 14 amino acids. CDR3 region: CASSLTSGSDEQFF. CDR3 DNA: TGTGCCAGCAGCTTGACTAGCGGGAGCGATGAGCAGTTCTTC.

This clonotype was counted between two and nine times. The V gene is TRBV25-1, the J gene TRBJ2-2, with D perhaps being TRBD1 or TRBD2 (5 bases each). V was cut by 3 bases and J by 0 bases, with 11 bases left in between. Germline lookup yields CDR1 MGHDK and CDR2 SYGVNS. The CDR3 contains 16 residues. CDR3 protein: CASSDGQGANTGELFF. The CDR3, as DNA: TGTGCCAGCAGTGACGGGCAGGGAGCGAACACCGGGGAGCTGTTTTTT.

Ten or more counts support this clonotype. This chain joins TRBV6-1 and TRBJ2-7; 8 nucleotides match TRBD2. J was trimmed by 6 bases and V by 5 bases; bases with no gene match: 9. Germline V gene lookup returns CDR1 MNHNS and CDR2 SASEGT. The CDR3 loop spans 14 amino acids. DNA of the CDR3: TGTGCCAGCAGTCAGAGCGGGAGTTTATCCGAGCAGTACTTC. It codes for CASSQSGSLSEQYF.

This clonotype was found many times. The rearrangement uses TRBV27 and TRBJ2-1, with 8 bases that match TRBD2. Per germline, CDR1 MNHEY and CDR2 SMNVEV (reference sequence). J was trimmed by 10 bases and V by 5 bases; bases with no gene match: 4. This CDR3 region has 12 residues. The CDR3 coding sequence is TGTGCCAGCAGTGAGGTAGCGGGAGAGCAGTTCTTC. As protein: CASSEVAGEQFF.

This rearrangement joins TRBV7-9 to TRBJ2-1; D uncertain. The length of the CDR3 is 12 residues. The V end was cut by 5 bases, the J end by 5 bases, with 7 bases between. CDR1 SEHNR and CDR2 FQNEAQ come from the germline V gene (reference sequence). DNA of the CDR3: TGTGCCAGCAGCGCCACCAACAATGAGCAGTTCTTC. Encoded protein: CASSATNNEQFF. The whole variable domain, remainder taken from reference TRBV7-9 and TRBJ2-1, is DTGVSQNPRHKITKRGQNVTFRCDPISEHNRLYWYRQTLGQGPEFLTYFQNEAQLEKSRLLSDRFSAERPKGSFSTLEIQRTEQGDSAMYLCASSATNNEQFFGPGTRLTVL.

This clonotype was observed a handful of times. V usage is TRBV4-1 and J usage is TRBJ2-1, with D maybe TRBD2 (6 bases). The germline gives CDR1 MGHRA, CDR2 YSYEKL. V was pared by 0 bases and J by 8 bases, with 8 bases between. The CDR3 has 13 residues. CDR3 region: CASSQEGGDEQFF. The DNA for the CDR3 is TGCGCCAGCAGCCAAGAAGGAGGGGATGAGCAGTTCTTC.

This clonotype was counted at least ten times. The chain recombines TRBV20-1 with TRBJ2-1, with TRBD1 matching 8 bases. There are 17 residues in the CDR3. Germline V gene lookup returns CDR1 DFQATT and CDR2 SNEGSKA (reference sequence). With V trimmed by 0 bases and J by 1 base, 8 bases remained unmatched. The CDR3 is CSARDLNRDRSYNEQFF. The CDR3 coding sequence is TGCAGTGCTAGAGATTTGAACAGGGACAGGTCCTACAATGAGCAGTTCTTC.

The genes are TRBV11-2 and TRBJ2-3, with D perhaps matching TRBD1 (7 bases). Trimming shortened V by 2 bases and J by 1 base, and 13 bases separated the two germline ends. CDR3 size: 16 residues. Germline V gives CDR1 SGHAT, CDR2 FQNNGV. The CDR3 DNA is TGTGCCAGCAGCTTACAGGGGGGCTACGGCACAGATACGCAGTATTTT. It encodes CASSLQGGYGTDTQYF.

This clonotype has at least ten counts. The genes are TRBV20-1 and TRBJ1-2, with 9 bases fitting TRBD1. Germline CDR1 reads DFQATT; CDR2 reads SNEGSKA (reference sequence). The trim removed 3 bases at V and 4 bases at J, leaving 6 bases unmatched. The CDR3 has 14 amino acids. DNA of the CDR3: TGCAGTGCTAGGGCTGGGACAGGGTCCTATGGCTACACCTTC. It is translated as CSARAGTGSYGYTF.

This sequence joins TRBV6-5 and TRBJ1-1; 10 bases match TRBD1. This CDR3 has 17 residues. V lost 2 bases and J lost 0; bases outside the gene matches: 6. The germline gives CDR1 MNHEY, CDR2 SVGAGI. The CDR3 DNA is TGTGCCAGCAGTTACGGGACAGGGGTTCCCATGAACACTGAAGCTTTCTTT. Encoded protein: CASSYGTGVPMNTEAFF.

Many counts were recorded for this clonotype. The V gene is TRBV6-2 or TRBV6-3, the J gene TRBJ2-7; a weak D match, TRBD1 (6 bases). This CDR3 is 14 amino acids long. With 6 bases removed from V and 4 bases from J, the gap between germline ends came to 16 bases. CDR1 is MNHEY, CDR2 SVGEGT, per germline. The CDR3 coding sequence is TGTGCCAGCAGGTGGACAGTTGGTCAATACGAGCAGTACTTC. As protein: CASRWTVGQYEQYF.

The chain employs TRBV19 and TRBJ2-3; weak D call: TRBD2 (6 bases). The CDR3 sequence is 16 residues long. Germline assignment: CDR1 LNHDA and CDR2 SQIVND (reference sequence). Trimming pared 3 bases from V and 0 bases from J, leaving 13 bases between. The CDR3 DNA is TGTGCCAGTAGTATTATCCGGGGGACTAGCACAGATACGCAGTATTTT. This translates into CASSIIRGTSTDTQYF.